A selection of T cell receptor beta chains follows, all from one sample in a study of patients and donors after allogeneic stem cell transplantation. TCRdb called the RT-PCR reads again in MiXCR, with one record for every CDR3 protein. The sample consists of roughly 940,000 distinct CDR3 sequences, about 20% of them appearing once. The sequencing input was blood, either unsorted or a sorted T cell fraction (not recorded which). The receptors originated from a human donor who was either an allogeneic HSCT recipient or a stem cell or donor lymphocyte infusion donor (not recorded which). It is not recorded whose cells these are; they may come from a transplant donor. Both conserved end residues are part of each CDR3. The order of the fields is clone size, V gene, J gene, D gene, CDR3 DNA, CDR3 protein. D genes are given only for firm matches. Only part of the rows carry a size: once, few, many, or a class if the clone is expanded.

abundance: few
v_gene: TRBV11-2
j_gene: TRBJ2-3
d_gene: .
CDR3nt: TGTGCCAGCAGCTCCAGGGTCTTTGGCACAGATACGCAGTATTTT
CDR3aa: CASSSRVFGTDTQYF

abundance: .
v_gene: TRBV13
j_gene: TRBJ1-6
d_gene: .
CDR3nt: TGTGCCAGCAGCTTAATCAGGGCAGGCTCGAAAACGGCTGATTCACCCCTCCACTTT
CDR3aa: CASSLIRAGSKTADSPLHF

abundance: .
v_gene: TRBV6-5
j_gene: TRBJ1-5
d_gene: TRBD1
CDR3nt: TGTGCCAGCAGTTACGTTCTGGACAGGGGGCAAAAAGATCAGCCCCAGCATTTT
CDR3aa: CASSYVLDRGQKDQPQHF

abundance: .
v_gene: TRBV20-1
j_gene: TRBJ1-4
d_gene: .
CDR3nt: TGCAGTGCTAGAGATGACGAAAGACCAACCTTTTTT
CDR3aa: CSARDDERPTFF

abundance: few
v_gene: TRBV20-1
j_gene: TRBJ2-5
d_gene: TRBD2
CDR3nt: TGCAGTGCCGCCGGGACTAGGACCCAAGAGACCCAGTACTTC
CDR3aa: CSAAGTRTQETQYF

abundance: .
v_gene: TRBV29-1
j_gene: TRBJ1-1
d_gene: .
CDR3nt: TGCAGCGTTGAAGCGGAGGTTGAAGCTTTCTTT
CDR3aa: CSVEAEVEAFF

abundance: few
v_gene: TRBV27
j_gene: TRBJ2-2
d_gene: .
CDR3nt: TGTGCCAGCAGTTTATCGAGGGTAGGGAACACCGGGGAGCTGTTTTTT
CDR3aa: CASSLSRVGNTGELFF

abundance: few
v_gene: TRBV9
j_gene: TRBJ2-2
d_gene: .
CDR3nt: TGTGCCAGCAGCGCTCAGAGCACCGGGGAGCTGTTTTTT
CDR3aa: CASSAQSTGELFF

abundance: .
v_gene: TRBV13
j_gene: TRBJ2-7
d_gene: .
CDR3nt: TGTGCCAGCAGCGCCGGGGCTGGCTACGAGCAGTACTTC
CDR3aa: CASSAGAGYEQYF

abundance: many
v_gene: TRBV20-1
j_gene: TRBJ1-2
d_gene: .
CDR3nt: TGCAGTGCTAGAGATGGGGTCACCACCTATGGCTACACCTTC
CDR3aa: CSARDGVTTYGYTF

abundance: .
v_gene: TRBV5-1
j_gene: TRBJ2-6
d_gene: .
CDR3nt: TGCGCCAGCATTGGGAGTCGGGACGGTAGCTCTGGGGCCAACGTCCTGACTTTC
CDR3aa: CASIGSRDGSSGANVLTF

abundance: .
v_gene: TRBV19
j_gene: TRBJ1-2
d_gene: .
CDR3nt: TGTGCCAGTAGTGCGCAACCGACACGAAACTATGGCTACACCTTC
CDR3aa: CASSAQPTRNYGYTF

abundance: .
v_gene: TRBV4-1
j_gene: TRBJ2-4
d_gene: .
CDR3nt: TGCGCCAGCAGCCAAGATGGGGCTTTGAGGGACATTCAGTACTTC
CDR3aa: CASSQDGALRDIQYF

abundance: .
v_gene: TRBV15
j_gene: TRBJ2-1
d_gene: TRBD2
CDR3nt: TGTGCCACCAGCAGAGATATGGCGGGGGGAGACAATGAGCAGTTCTTC
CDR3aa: CATSRDMAGGDNEQFF

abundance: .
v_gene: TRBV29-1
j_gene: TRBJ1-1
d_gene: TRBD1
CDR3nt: TGCAGCGTTGAAGACATTGGACAGGGTGAAGCTTTCTTT
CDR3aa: CSVEDIGQGEAFF

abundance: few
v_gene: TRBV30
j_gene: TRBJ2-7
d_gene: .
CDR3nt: TGTGCCTGGAGTGTATCGCCCGGGTACGAGCAGTACTTC
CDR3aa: CAWSVSPGYEQYF

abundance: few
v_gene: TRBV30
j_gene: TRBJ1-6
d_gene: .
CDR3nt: TGTGCCTGGAGTACGCGAAAGACAAATTATAATTCACCCCTCCACTTT
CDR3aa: CAWSTRKTNYNSPLHF

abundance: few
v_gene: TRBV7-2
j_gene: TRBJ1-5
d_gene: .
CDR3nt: TGTGCCAGCAGCCCCCGAGCCAATCAGCCCCAGCATTTT
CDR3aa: CASSPRANQPQHF

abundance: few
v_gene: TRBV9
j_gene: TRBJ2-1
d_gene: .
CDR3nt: TGTGCCAGCAGCGTAGATGGTTTTTCCTACAATGAGCAGTTCTTC
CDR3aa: CASSVDGFSYNEQFF

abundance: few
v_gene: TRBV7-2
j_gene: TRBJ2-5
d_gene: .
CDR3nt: TGTGCCAGCTGCGCAGGCAAAGACAGACAAGAGACCCAGTACTTC
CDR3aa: CASCAGKDRQETQYF

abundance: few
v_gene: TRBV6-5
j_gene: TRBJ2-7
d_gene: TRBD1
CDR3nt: TGTGCCAGCAGTTACAGGGGACAGGGGCCCTACGAGCAGTACTTC
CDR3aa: CASSYRGQGPYEQYF

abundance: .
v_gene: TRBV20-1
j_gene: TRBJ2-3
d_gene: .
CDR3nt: TGCAGTGCTTTTCACGGGGCCTTCACAGATACGCAGTATTTT
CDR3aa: CSAFHGAFTDTQYF

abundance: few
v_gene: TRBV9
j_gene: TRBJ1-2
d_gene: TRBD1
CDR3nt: TGTGCCAGCAGCACAACTTACAGGGGCGGGGGCTACACCTTC
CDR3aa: CASSTTYRGGGYTF

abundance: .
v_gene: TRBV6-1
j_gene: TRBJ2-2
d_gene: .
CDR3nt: TGTGCCAGCAGTCCCCCGGGTAGCGGGAACACCGGGGAGCTGTTTTTT
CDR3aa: CASSPPGSGNTGELFF

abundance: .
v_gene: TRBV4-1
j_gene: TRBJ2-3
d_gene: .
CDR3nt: TGCGCCAGCTACTCGGGTCGGAAGGGGAACACAGATACGCAGTATTTT
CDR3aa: CASYSGRKGNTDTQYF

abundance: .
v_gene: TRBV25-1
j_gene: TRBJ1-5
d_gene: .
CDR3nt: TGTGCCAGCAGTACAGGGTCCGGGAATCAGCCCCAGCATTTT
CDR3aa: CASSTGSGNQPQHF

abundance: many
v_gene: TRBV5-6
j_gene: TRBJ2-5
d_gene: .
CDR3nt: TGTGCCAGCAGCTTGTACGTACAAGAGACCCAGTACTTC
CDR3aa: CASSLYVQETQYF

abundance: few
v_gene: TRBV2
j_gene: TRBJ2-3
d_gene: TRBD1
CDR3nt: TGTGCCAGCAGTCGGGACAGAATCCGCACAGATACGCAGTATTTT
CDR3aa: CASSRDRIRTDTQYF

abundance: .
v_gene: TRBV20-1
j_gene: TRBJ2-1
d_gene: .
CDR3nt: TGCAGTGCTAGACCCCTGGCAGGGAACACCTACAATGAGCAGTTCTTC
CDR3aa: CSARPLAGNTYNEQFF

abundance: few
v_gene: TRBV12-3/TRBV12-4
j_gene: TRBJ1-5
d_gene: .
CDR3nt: TGTGCCAGCAGTTACCCCTCGGAGGGAAATCAGCCCCAGCATTTT
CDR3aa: CASSYPSEGNQPQHF

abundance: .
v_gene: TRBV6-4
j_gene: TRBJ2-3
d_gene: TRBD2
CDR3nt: TGTGCCAGCAGTGCGCAGGGAGGGGCCACAGATACGCAGTATTTT
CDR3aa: CASSAQGGATDTQYF

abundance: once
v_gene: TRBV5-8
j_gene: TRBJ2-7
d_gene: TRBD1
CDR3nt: TGTGCCAGCAGAAGGGACAGGGGGGAGTACTTC
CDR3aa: CASRRDRGEYF

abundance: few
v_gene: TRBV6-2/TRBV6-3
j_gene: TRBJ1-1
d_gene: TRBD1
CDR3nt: TGTGCCAGCAGTTACGACAGGGCCGCTGAAGCTTTCTTT
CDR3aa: CASSYDRAAEAFF

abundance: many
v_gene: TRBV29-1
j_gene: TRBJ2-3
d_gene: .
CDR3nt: TGCAGCGCGAAACGGGACACAGATACGCAGTATTTT
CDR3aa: CSAKRDTDTQYF

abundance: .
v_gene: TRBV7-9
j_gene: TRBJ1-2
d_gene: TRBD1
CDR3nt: TGTGCCAGCAGCTCCACGGGACAGGGGTTGGGAGGCTACACCTTC
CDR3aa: CASSSTGQGLGGYTF

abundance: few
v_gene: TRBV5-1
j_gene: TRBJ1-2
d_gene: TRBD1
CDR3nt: TGCGCCAGCAGCTTGGGTACGACAGGGGCCGGCTATGGCTACACCTTC
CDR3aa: CASSLGTTGAGYGYTF

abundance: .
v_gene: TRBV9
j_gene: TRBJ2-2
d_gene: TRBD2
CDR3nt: TGTGCCAGCAGCGTAGTTAGCGGGGGCCGTACCACCGGGGAGCTGTTTTTT
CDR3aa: CASSVVSGGRTTGELFF

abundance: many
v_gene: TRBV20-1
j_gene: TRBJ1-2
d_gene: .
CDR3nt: TGCAGTGCTAGAGTTCAAGGGGCGGGAGGCTACACCTTC
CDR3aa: CSARVQGAGGYTF

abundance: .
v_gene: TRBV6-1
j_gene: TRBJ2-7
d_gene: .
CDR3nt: TGTGCCAGCGCGGACACCCGGAGCTCCTACGAGCAGTACTTC
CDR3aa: CASADTRSSYEQYF

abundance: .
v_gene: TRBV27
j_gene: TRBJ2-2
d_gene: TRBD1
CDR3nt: TGTGCCAGCAGCTACCGGGACAGGGTTTTTGGCACCGGGGAGCTGTTTTTT
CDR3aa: CASSYRDRVFGTGELFF

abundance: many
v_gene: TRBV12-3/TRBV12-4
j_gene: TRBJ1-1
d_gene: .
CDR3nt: TGTGCCAGCAGTTCCCATCCTCTCGGCACTGAAGCTTTCTTT
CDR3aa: CASSSHPLGTEAFF